This T cell receptor beta chain came from a study of T-cell memory formation after mild COVID-19. Each CDR3 protein gets one entry after TCRdb re-called the 5' RACE reads with MiXCR. The sample carries about 560,000 distinct CDR3 sequences, less than 25% recorded once. This CDR3 spans 21 amino acids. With V trimmed by 0 bases and J by 3 bases, 17 bases remained unmatched. The V gene's germline CDR1 is SGHDT and CDR2 YYEEEE. The source is an adult woman who had mild COVID-19 (a few samples of this study predate the infection). Cell type and time point are not known. The J gene is TRBJ2-1, the V gene TRBV5-6; TRBD2 matches at 11 bases. The sample consisted of PBMCs or a T cell subset sorted from them (not recorded which). Written as DNA, the CDR3 is TGTGCCAGCAGCTTGGGGAGTACTAGCGGGGGTTTTCCTCCCCTCTACAATGAGCAGTTCTTC. Its protein product is CASSLGSTSGGFPPLYNEQFF.